Listed below are T cell receptor beta chains from one sample, sequenced in a study of identical twins. TCRdb ran MiXCR on the 5' RACE reads and lists one entry per CDR3 protein. Among approximately 280,000 distinct CDR3 sequences listed, roughly 8.6% were seen once. The same sample was also used in a study of yellow fever vaccine responses in identical twins.

The sample was memory (CD45RO+) T cells sorted from blood. The receptor set was obtained from a young woman in good health. The conserved cysteine and the conserved F or W are not part of the CDR3 here.

CDR3 protein: ASSPGRDRGPGELF
V gene: TRBV11-3
CDR3 length: 14
J gene: TRBJ2-2

CDR3 protein: ASIGEAGGRNIQY
V gene: TRBV7-2
CDR3 length: 13
J gene: TRBJ2-4

CDR3 protein: SAPEDSEAF
V gene: TRBV20-1
CDR3 length: 9
J gene: TRBJ1-1

CDR3 protein: SARVAGIGEQF
V gene: TRBV20-1
CDR3 length: 11
J gene: TRBJ2-1

CDR3 protein: ASSSGSYNSPLH
V gene: TRBV28
CDR3 length: 12
J gene: TRBJ1-6

CDR3 protein: SAREGERENGYT
V gene: TRBV20-1
CDR3 length: 12
J gene: TRBJ1-2

CDR3 protein: ASSYSSPMTSGGAQY
V gene: TRBV6-5
CDR3 length: 15
J gene: TRBJ2-5

CDR3 protein: ASSLVRGSEAF
V gene: TRBV11-2
CDR3 length: 11
J gene: TRBJ1-1

CDR3 protein: SARGRTDTQY
V gene: TRBV20-1
CDR3 length: 10
J gene: TRBJ2-3

CDR3 protein: ASSPWTSENTGELF
V gene: TRBV28
CDR3 length: 14
J gene: TRBJ2-2

CDR3 protein: ASSLRGLRTVGSPLH
V gene: TRBV27
CDR3 length: 15
J gene: TRBJ1-6

CDR3 protein: ATSRETEAF
V gene: TRBV10-3
CDR3 length: 9
J gene: TRBJ1-1

CDR3 protein: ASSQNRGPQPQH
V gene: TRBV7-2
CDR3 length: 12
J gene: TRBJ1-5

CDR3 protein: SAGTGGSPLH
V gene: TRBV20-1
CDR3 length: 10
J gene: TRBJ1-6

CDR3 protein: ASRDRTQETQY
V gene: TRBV25-1
CDR3 length: 11
J gene: TRBJ2-5

CDR3 protein: ASSQGIGAGEMETQY
V gene: TRBV4-1
CDR3 length: 15
J gene: TRBJ2-5

CDR3 protein: ASSFYGGETQY
V gene: TRBV27
CDR3 length: 11
J gene: TRBJ2-5

CDR3 protein: ASSPPLTGSGELF
V gene: TRBV5-1
CDR3 length: 13
J gene: TRBJ2-2

CDR3 protein: ATEVVAGGPNEQF
V gene: TRBV10-3
CDR3 length: 13
J gene: TRBJ2-1

CDR3 protein: ATSRDRGTSGGPWY
V gene: TRBV15
CDR3 length: 14
J gene: TRBJ2-5

CDR3 protein: ASSLPGGSSYNEQF
V gene: TRBV25-1
CDR3 length: 14
J gene: TRBJ2-1

CDR3 protein: SVGQSTDTQY
V gene: TRBV29-1
CDR3 length: 10
J gene: TRBJ2-3

CDR3 protein: ASRPSGGSTDTQY
V gene: TRBV28
CDR3 length: 13
J gene: TRBJ2-3

CDR3 protein: ASRDTPGLGNLYEQY
V gene: TRBV6-2/TRBV6-3
CDR3 length: 15
J gene: TRBJ2-7

CDR3 protein: ASSLLSGDPSYNEQF
V gene: TRBV7-2
CDR3 length: 15
J gene: TRBJ2-1

CDR3 protein: ASSLYPFPGSNEQF
V gene: TRBV5-1
CDR3 length: 14
J gene: TRBJ2-1

CDR3 protein: SASGGFALYEQF
V gene: TRBV20-1
CDR3 length: 12
J gene: TRBJ2-1

CDR3 protein: ASSLNPRGTF
V gene: TRBV12-3/TRBV12-4
CDR3 length: 10
J gene: TRBJ1-1

CDR3 protein: ASFRGVYGYT
V gene: TRBV6-5
CDR3 length: 10
J gene: TRBJ1-2

CDR3 protein: ASSEGEGGNEQF
V gene: TRBV6-1
CDR3 length: 12
J gene: TRBJ2-1

CDR3 protein: ATSRPDTYEQY
V gene: TRBV15
CDR3 length: 11
J gene: TRBJ2-7

CDR3 protein: ASSLYTGDGTQY
V gene: TRBV5-6
CDR3 length: 12
J gene: TRBJ2-5

CDR3 protein: ASSIIGGEQPQH
V gene: TRBV6-1
CDR3 length: 12
J gene: TRBJ1-5

CDR3 protein: ASSPYDSLSGNTIY
V gene: TRBV11-2
CDR3 length: 14
J gene: TRBJ1-3

CDR3 protein: ASSLGYQRGANEQF
V gene: TRBV7-2
CDR3 length: 14
J gene: TRBJ2-1

CDR3 protein: SAQPGTQGIQY
V gene: TRBV20-1
CDR3 length: 11
J gene: TRBJ2-4

CDR3 protein: ATSRRGNQPQH
V gene: TRBV15
CDR3 length: 11
J gene: TRBJ1-5

CDR3 protein: ASSLLSGADTQY
V gene: TRBV3-1
CDR3 length: 12
J gene: TRBJ2-3

CDR3 protein: ASSESVVLADQETQY
V gene: TRBV25-1
CDR3 length: 15
J gene: TRBJ2-5

CDR3 protein: ARKGTELMELF
V gene: TRBV2
CDR3 length: 11
J gene: TRBJ2-2

CDR3 protein: ASSLGASGIPVNEQF
V gene: TRBV7-8
CDR3 length: 15
J gene: TRBJ2-1

CDR3 protein: SARGGGGRADSNEQF
V gene: TRBV20-1
CDR3 length: 15
J gene: TRBJ2-1

CDR3 protein: ASSFSGGSYEQY
V gene: TRBV5-1
CDR3 length: 12
J gene: TRBJ2-7

CDR3 protein: ASSPASGTVFYEQY
V gene: TRBV5-1
CDR3 length: 14
J gene: TRBJ2-7

CDR3 protein: ASSHSGGAFEQF
V gene: TRBV6-1
CDR3 length: 12
J gene: TRBJ2-1

CDR3 protein: ASSQDLYGYT
V gene: TRBV14
CDR3 length: 10
J gene: TRBJ1-2

CDR3 protein: ASSLNPPRQGYEQF
V gene: TRBV5-1
CDR3 length: 14
J gene: TRBJ2-1

CDR3 protein: ASSLSAGGPDTQY
V gene: TRBV27
CDR3 length: 13
J gene: TRBJ2-3

CDR3 protein: ASSQQGALGETQY
V gene: TRBV19
CDR3 length: 13
J gene: TRBJ2-5

CDR3 protein: SARVMGGGEKLF
V gene: TRBV20-1
CDR3 length: 12
J gene: TRBJ1-4

CDR3 protein: AISESSSGANVLT
V gene: TRBV10-3
CDR3 length: 13
J gene: TRBJ2-6

CDR3 protein: ASSLYGRAYNEQF
V gene: TRBV28
CDR3 length: 13
J gene: TRBJ2-1

CDR3 protein: ASSPGTSGRIEQF
V gene: TRBV18
CDR3 length: 13
J gene: TRBJ2-1

CDR3 protein: ASSALTGGTGELF
V gene: TRBV7-6
CDR3 length: 13
J gene: TRBJ2-2

CDR3 protein: SATSGGELAKNIQY
V gene: TRBV20-1
CDR3 length: 14
J gene: TRBJ2-4

CDR3 protein: ASRVAGQNTEAF
V gene: TRBV28
CDR3 length: 12
J gene: TRBJ1-1

CDR3 protein: SVEVRSGDGYT
V gene: TRBV29-1
CDR3 length: 11
J gene: TRBJ1-2

CDR3 protein: ASSLPQDREEQF
V gene: TRBV28
CDR3 length: 12
J gene: TRBJ2-1